This TCR beta chain was profiled in a study of cytomegalovirus exposure and HLA in healthy donors. Findings and limits, study-wide: Productive status was seen about 87% or about 30% of the time for most TCR beta V segments in an earlier analysis. The authors considered a cluster of highly shared sequence variants likely to be a sequencing artifact.

Both 60 Vbeta primers and 13 Jbeta primers went into the PCR. The repertoire was sequenced with immunoSEQ multiplex PCR; TCRdb's copy has only in-frame clones and lacks some. The ten most abundant clones cover approximately 15% of a sample with just under 65,000 clones. V was pared by 6 bases and J by 4 bases, with 21 bases between. CDR1 and CDR2 (germline): SQVTM, ANQGSEA. CDR3 size: 15 residues. Regarding this clone: Its specificity is not known.

The chain employs TRBV29-1 and TRBJ1-1, with D perhaps matching TRBD1 (5 bases). The receptor comes from a boy younger than 18 in good health and CMV-seronegative. Input material: PBMCs. The CDR3 region is CSVSESGGTSTEAFF. CDR3 DNA sequence: TGCAGCGTGAGCGAAAGTGGAGGGACGTCCACTGAAGCTTTCTTT.